The present TCR beta chain was sequenced within a study of OX40 agonist ivuxolimab in advanced cancers. Study-wide context: The dose-escalation cohort was about 83% male, with a mean age of about 56 years, ranging about 23 to 90.

Assay used: immunoSEQ multiplex PCR; TCRdb lists only in-frame clones, some missing. The sample has about 73,000 clones, approximately 92% seen once. V gave up 4 bases and J gave up 12 bases, with 13 bases separating them. CDR1 and CDR2 (germline): SGHTA, FQGNSA. The CDR3 is made up of 12 amino acids. The sequence derives from an adult with an advanced solid tumor such as melanoma, head and neck, liver or kidney cancer. The V and J genes are TRBV7-2 and TRBJ2-1; D not certain. Sequencing was performed on CD4+ or CD8+ T cells sorted from blood, taken in a trial of the OX40 agonist ivuxolimab. The CDR3 is CASSSPPRGQFF. CDR3 DNA sequence: TGTGCCAGCAGCTCCCCGCCTCGTGGGCAGTTCTTC.